This record covers a single TCR beta chain. V lost 6 bases, J lost 3 bases, and 7 bases stayed unmatched. The CDR3 has 15 amino acids. The germline V gene encodes CDR1 MNHEY and CDR2 SMNVEV (reference sequence). This entry is derived from a study of shared clonotypes between healthy human individuals. Genomic DNA of every subset was divided equally among multiple immunoSEQ plates. Assay used: immunoSEQ multiplex PCR; TCRdb lists only in-frame clones, some missing. The top ten clones hold approximately 1.5% of a sample with some 1 million clones, roughly 75% of them seen once. Only Caucasian adults living in Nashville, Tennessee made up the donor group.

This TCR came from a man aged 18 to 29 in good health. The material sequenced was memory CD4+ T cells sorted from blood. Noted subset: CD45RA-negative fraction. This chain links TRBV27 with TRBJ2-2; 7 nucleotides match TRBD2. The CDR3 spells CASSPLGGHTGELFF. CDR3 bases: TGTGCCAGCAGCCCACTGGGAGGGCACACCGGGGAGCTGTTTTTT.